The sequence of this T cell receptor (beta chain) was determined in a study of T-cell memory formation after mild COVID-19. In the study overall: In these data, TCR clusters were largely donor specific. The study's findings and limits: Clones shrinking between day 15 and 85 showed a balanced CD4/CD8 split, and those that grew later tilted toward CD4+. The appearance of some responding clones in pre-infection memory suggested that cross-reactive memory joined.

Researchers used 5'RACE with constant-segment primers to make TCR alpha and TCR beta cDNA libraries that carry sample barcodes and UMIs. TCRdb independently ran MiXCR on the 5' RACE reads; one entry per CDR3 protein. This sample has just over 150,000 distinct CDR3 sequences, with 30% to 35% found just once. A remark on this clonotype: Its antigen is unidentified.

The germline V gene encodes CDR1 MNHEY and CDR2 SVGEGT. This CDR3 comprises 14 residues. Trimming removed 7 bases from V and 3 bases from J, with 16 bases in between. The chain combines TRBV6-2 or TRBV6-3 with TRBJ2-7, with a weak D call TRBD1 (5 bases). The sequence was collected from an adult woman who had mild COVID-19 (a few samples of this study predate the infection). Cell type and time point are not known. Sample: PBMCs or a T cell subset sorted from them (not recorded which). The CDR3 region is CASTNQGSFYEQYF. The CDR3 nucleotides read TGTGCCAGCACCAATCAGGGATCCTTCTACGAGCAGTACTTC.